These 18 T cell receptor beta chains were sequenced from one sample in a study of post-analysis software for immune sequencing data. Researchers reported that TCR beta cDNA libraries carried unique molecular identifiers. TCRdb reprocessed the PCR reads via MiXCR and lists one record per CDR3 protein. The sample lists roughly 670,000 distinct CDR3 sequences; 59% were seen once. These receptors' antigens are unknown. Overall study findings and caveats: Five or six TRBV segments were significantly more frequent in patients than in controls. TRBV5-6, TRBV5-1 and TRBV20-1 were among these segments.

Sequenced: blood. Receptors originate from a girl aged 2 to 9 with multiple sclerosis.

V gene TRBV6-6 combines with J gene TRBJ1-5; D gene ambiguous. Deletions cut 2 bases from V and 3 bases from J, with 14 bases between. Germline V CDR1 and CDR2: MNHNY, SVGAGI (reference sequence). The CDR3 has 16 residues. This chain's CDR3 is CASSYAQWRANQPQHF. The CDR3 region has the DNA TGTGCCAGCAGTTACGCACAGTGGAGGGCCAATCAGCCCCAGCATTTT.

This rearrangement joins TRBV5-1 to TRBJ1-1; D might be TRBD1 (5 bases). Germline lookup yields CDR1 SGHRS and CDR2 YFSETQ. Trimming left V 7 bases short and J 4 bases short, with 20 bases between. The CDR3 totals 15 residues. Here the CDR3 reads CASCSGAGWSTEAFF. The CDR3, as DNA: TGCGCCAGCTGCTCTGGTGCAGGGTGGAGCACTGAAGCTTTCTTT.

The chain combines TRBV6-1 with TRBJ2-1; 9 bases are a match to TRBD2. The CDR3 loop spans 15 amino acids. The V segment lost 4 bases and the J segment 10 bases; nucleotides outside the gene matches: 11. CDR1 MNHNS and CDR2 SASEGT come from the germline V gene. The CDR3 sequence: CASSASAGGREEQFF. The CDR3, as DNA: TGTGCCAGCAGTGCCTCAGCGGGGGGACGGGAAGAGCAGTTCTTC.

V is TRBV6-2 or TRBV6-3 and J is TRBJ2-1; 9 bases are a match to TRBD1. Per germline, CDR1 MNHEY and CDR2 SVGEGT. V shed 6 bases, J shed 5 bases, and the junction held 5 bases outside the gene matches. The CDR3 covers 14 residues. This CDR3 is CASRGQGLDNEQFF. As DNA, the CDR3 is TGTGCCAGCAGGGGACAGGGTTTGGACAATGAGCAGTTCTTC.

The chain recombines TRBV20-1 with TRBJ1-4; D possibly corresponds to TRBD1 (6 bases). The germline CDR1 and CDR2 sequences are DFQATT and SNEGSKA (reference sequence). V shed 0 bases and J shed 6 bases, with 14 bases lying between them. The CDR3 consists of 15 residues. CDR3 residues: CSARDPRGGDEKLFF. The CDR3 coding sequence is TGCAGTGCTAGAGATCCGAGGGGGGGCGATGAAAAACTGTTTTTT.

V usage is TRBV20-1 and J usage is TRBJ2-7, with 9 bases lining up with TRBD2. The V gene's germline CDR1 is DFQATT and CDR2 SNEGSKA (reference sequence). The CDR3 sequence is 13 residues long. With V trimmed by 2 bases and J by 3 bases, 2 bases remained unmatched. CDR3 loop: CSARLAGIYEQYF. DNA for the CDR3: TGCAGTGCTAGACTAGCGGGGATCTACGAGCAGTACTTC.

The rearrangement uses TRBV5-1 and TRBJ1-2, with a possible D match to TRBD1 (6 bases). Trimming left V 2 bases short and J 3 bases short, with 11 bases between. CDR1 and CDR2 (germline): SGHRS, YFSETQ. CDR3 size: 14 residues. The CDR3 loop reads CASSLSDRYYGYTF. The DNA for the CDR3 is TGCGCCAGCAGCTTATCGGACAGATACTATGGCTACACCTTC.

Only a few counts were recorded for this clonotype. The chain couples TRBV27 to TRBJ2-1; no definite D call. Trimming left V 2 bases short and J 5 bases short, with 7 bases between. Germline CDR1 is MNHEY and CDR2 is SMNVEV (reference sequence). The CDR3 runs to 13 residues. The CDR3 is CASSLAVHNEQFF. The CDR3 coding sequence is TGTGCCAGCAGTTTAGCAGTCCACAATGAGCAGTTCTTC.

J is TRBJ1-1 and V is TRBV5-1, with D possibly matching TRBD1 (5 bases). The ends were cut back, 8 bases at V and 0 bases at J, with 14 bases in the middle. The germline V gene encodes CDR1 SGHRS and CDR2 YFSETQ. The CDR3 is 14 residues long. In DNA, the CDR3 is TGCGCCAGTAGAACCGGGACGGTGAACACTGAAGCTTTCTTT. Its translation: CASRTGTVNTEAFF.

The J gene is TRBJ1-1, the V gene TRBV5-5; D remains ambiguous. V gave up 7 bases and J gave up 11 bases, with 15 bases separating them. Germline assignment: CDR1 SGHKS and CDR2 YYEKEE (reference sequence). CDR3 length equals 11 residues. The CDR3 loop reads CASQNPAGAFF. The CDR3 DNA follows: TGTGCCAGCCAGAATCCCGCGGGCGCTTTCTTT.

To note about this clonotype: Sequence at one end of the junction differs from germline and may be a read error. This sequence joins TRBV10-3 and TRBJ2-7; TRBD2 agrees at 15 bases. This CDR3 has 18 amino acids. Germline V gives CDR1 ENHRY, CDR2 SYGVKD. CDR3 nucleotides: TGTACCATCAGACTAGGAGGACTAGCGGGAGGGTTGTTCTACGAGCAGTACTTC. Protein: CTIRLGGLAGGLFYEQYF.

In this sample, this clonotype turned up once. The chain uses TRBV11-2 and TRBJ2-4; the D gene is possibly TRBD1 (5 bases). V dropped 4 bases and J dropped 0 bases, with 16 bases sitting between them. Per the germline V gene, CDR1 is SGHAT and CDR2 is FQNNGV. CDR3 length: 17 amino acids. The CDR3, as DNA: TGTGCCAGCAGCTCCCTAACAGGAACCCTAGCCAAAAACATTCAGTACTTC. Its translation is CASSSLTGTLAKNIQYF.

This clonotype has just one count. V and J are TRBV15 and TRBJ2-5; TRBD1 or TRBD2 may be the D gene (5 bases each). Germline V CDR1 and CDR2: LNHNV, YYDKDF (reference sequence). V shed 0 bases and J shed 2 bases, with 13 bases lying between them. The CDR3 covers 16 residues. The DNA for the CDR3 is TGTGCCACCAGCAGAGATCCAGGGAGAGTACAAGAGACCCAGTACTTC. Translation: CATSRDPGRVQETQYF.

This clonotype was counted between two and nine times. The chain recombines TRBV29-1 with TRBJ2-1, with 9 bases that match TRBD1. CDR3 size: 15 residues. The J segment lost 8 bases and the V segment lost 7 bases, leaving 15 bases of the junction unmatched. Germline assignment: CDR1 SQVTM and CDR2 ANQGSEA. The CDR3, as DNA: TGCAGCGCTCCCCCGACAGGGGGGGTGCTGGATGAGCAGTTCTTC. Translation: CSAPPTGGVLDEQFF.

This clonotype was seen a few times. This sequence joins TRBV20-1 and TRBJ2-1; perhaps TRBD2 as D (6 bases). The ends were cut back, 6 bases at V and 0 bases at J, with 15 bases in the middle. Germline assignment: CDR1 DFQATT and CDR2 SNEGSKA (reference sequence). There are 15 residues in the CDR3. This chain's CDR3 is CSAPPAGRSYNEQFF. In DNA, the CDR3 is TGCAGTGCACCCCCTGCGGGGCGCTCCTACAATGAGCAGTTCTTC.

The V and J genes are TRBV20-1 and TRBJ1-5, with D maybe TRBD1 (5 bases). The CDR3 is 15 amino acids. V gave up 6 bases and J gave up 4 bases, with 19 bases separating them. Germline values: CDR1 DFQATT, CDR2 SNEGSKA (reference sequence). The CDR3 here is CSALKDGAKNQPQHF. In nucleotides, the CDR3 is TGCAGTGCCTTAAAGGACGGGGCCAAGAATCAGCCCCAGCATTTT.

This clonotype was seen just once. The CDR3 nucleotides are TGCAGCGTTGAAGATGGGGCAAGCAATCAGCCCCAGCATTTT. The encoded protein is CSVEDGASNQPQHF. The chain has TRBV29-1 and TRBJ1-5; TRBD1 might be the D (5 bases). This CDR3 region has 14 residues. Trimming cost V 0 bases and J 1 base, with 7 bases left between them. Germline V CDR1 and CDR2: SQVTM, ANQGSEA.

The CDR3 is CASSDSGLAGHNEQFF. In DNA form, the CDR3 reads TGTGCCAGCAGTGACTCGGGACTAGCGGGTCACAATGAGCAGTTCTTC. The gene calls are TRBV6-4 and TRBJ2-1; TRBD2 matches at 12 bases. This CDR3 contains 16 residues. Trimming at V came to 0 bases and at J to 5 bases, leaving 2 bases not matched to a gene. Germline V CDR1 and CDR2: MRHNA, SNTAGT.